These 6 T cell receptor beta chains were all obtained from the same sample, sequenced in a study of blood T cell repertoires in COVID-19. Method: immunoSEQ multiplex PCR; TCRdb's copy keeps in-frame clones and lacks some. The data show 200,000 to 250,000 clones, 84% seen once. The sequencing input was peripheral blood. The origin of the receptors is a woman in her forties or fifties with active or convalescent COVID-19.

The chain has TRBV2 and TRBJ1-5; no firm D call. Trimming took 7 bases from V and 2 from J, leaving 12 bases between them. CDR1 SNHLY and CDR2 FYNNEI come from the germline V gene. This CDR3 has 14 residues. The CDR3 sequence: CASNGGDGNQPQHF. CDR3 nucleotide sequence: TGTGCCAGCAACGGCGGGGATGGCAATCAGCCCCAGCATTTT.

The genes are TRBV19 and TRBJ2-6; 8 bases are shared with TRBD1. Germline lookup yields CDR1 LNHDA and CDR2 SQIVND (reference sequence). This CDR3 spans 17 amino acids. J lost 1 base, V lost 3 bases, and 5 bases had no gene match. The CDR3 region is CASSINRGVSGANVLTF. The CDR3 coding sequence is TGTGCCAGTAGTATTAACAGGGGGGTTTCTGGGGCCAACGTCCTGACTTTC.

The V gene is TRBV5-6, the J gene TRBJ1-2; D is unclear. CDR1 is SGHDT, CDR2 YYEEEE, per germline. The CDR3 covers 12 residues. V lost 4 bases, J lost 4 bases, and 8 bases lay in between. In DNA, the CDR3 is TGTGCCAGCAGCCTGCGCCTCTATGGCTACACCTTC. Its translation is CASSLRLYGYTF.

The chain employs TRBV5-4 and TRBJ2-3; D not certain. The CDR3 covers 11 residues. The V gene's germline CDR1 is SGHNT and CDR2 YYREEE (reference sequence). V gave up 9 bases and J gave up 6 bases, with 11 bases separating them. The CDR3 region is CATGPRDTQYF. The CDR3 coding sequence is TGTGCCACCGGCCCCAGGGATACGCAGTATTTT.

The rearrangement uses TRBV4-1 and TRBJ1-1; TRBD1 aligns across 8 bases. The CDR3 extends over 19 amino acids. V lost 4 bases to trimming and J lost 0 bases; unmatched junction nucleotides: 16. Germline V gene sequence: CDR1 MGHRA, CDR2 YSYEKL. CDR3 DNA sequence: TGCGCCAGCAGCCGATGGGTTGTGACAGGGGACTCCATGAACACTGAAGCTTTCTTT. Translated: CASSRWVVTGDSMNTEAFF.

The sample holds one count of this clone. The chain couples TRBV25-1 to TRBJ1-2; unclear D gene. The CDR3 spans 13 residues. Trimming pared 5 bases from V and 4 bases from J, leaving 11 bases between. Per the germline V gene, CDR1 is MGHDK and CDR2 is SYGVNS. The CDR3 nucleotides are TGTGCCAGCAGTCAGAATATGGTCTATGGCTACACCTTC. As protein: CASSQNMVYGYTF.